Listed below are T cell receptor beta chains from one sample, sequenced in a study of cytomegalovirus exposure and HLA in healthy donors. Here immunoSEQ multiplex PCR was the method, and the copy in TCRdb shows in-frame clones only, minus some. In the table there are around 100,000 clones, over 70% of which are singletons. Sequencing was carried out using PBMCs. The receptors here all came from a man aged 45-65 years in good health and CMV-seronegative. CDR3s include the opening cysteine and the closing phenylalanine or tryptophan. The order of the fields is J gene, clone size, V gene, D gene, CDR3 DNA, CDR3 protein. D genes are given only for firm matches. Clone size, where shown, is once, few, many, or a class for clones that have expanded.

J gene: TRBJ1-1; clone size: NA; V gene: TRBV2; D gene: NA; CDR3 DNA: TGTGCCAGCAGTGAAAGTGGGCAGGTCCTTGTAGCTTTCTTT; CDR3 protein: CASSESGQVLVAFF
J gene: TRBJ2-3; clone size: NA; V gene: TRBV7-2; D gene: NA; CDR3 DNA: TGTGCCAGCAGTTGGACGGGAGACAGTGCAGATACGCAGTATTTT; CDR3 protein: CASSWTGDSADTQYF
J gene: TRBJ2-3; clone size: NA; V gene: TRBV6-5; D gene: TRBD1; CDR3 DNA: TGTGCCAGCACCCAGGGTCAGGGGGCATCGCTGGGGCAGTATTTT; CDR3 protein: CASTQGQGASLGQYF
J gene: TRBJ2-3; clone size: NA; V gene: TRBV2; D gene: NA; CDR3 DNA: TGTGCCAGCAAGGTAGGCCAGGCAACAGATACGCAGTATTTT; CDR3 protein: CASKVGQATDTQYF
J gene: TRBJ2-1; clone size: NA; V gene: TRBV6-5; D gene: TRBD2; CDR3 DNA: TGTGCCAGCAGTTACACCGGGACTAGAACCTACAATGAGCAGTTCTTC; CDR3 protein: CASSYTGTRTYNEQFF
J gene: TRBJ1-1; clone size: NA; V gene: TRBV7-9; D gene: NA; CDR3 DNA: TGTGCCAGCAGCTCGAGAGGGAGGGAGACTGAAGCTTTCTTT; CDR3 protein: CASSSRGRETEAFF
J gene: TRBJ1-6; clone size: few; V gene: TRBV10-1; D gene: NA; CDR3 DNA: TGCGCCAGCAGTAATGGACAGTCTAATTCACCCCTCCACTTT; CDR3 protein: CASSNGQSNSPLHF
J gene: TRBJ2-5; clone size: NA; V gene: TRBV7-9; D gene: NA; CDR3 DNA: TGTGCCAGCAGCTTAGGCAGGGAGACCCAGTACTTC; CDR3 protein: CASSLGRETQYF
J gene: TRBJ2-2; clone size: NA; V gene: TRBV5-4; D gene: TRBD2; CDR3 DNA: TGTGCCAGCAGGTGGACCCAGACTAGCGCCGGAACCGGGGAGCTGTTTTTT; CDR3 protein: CASRWTQTSAGTGELFF
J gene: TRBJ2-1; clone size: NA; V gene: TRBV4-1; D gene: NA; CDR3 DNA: TGCGCCAGCAGTCGGACACGGGGGAGCTCCTACAATGAGCAGTTCTTC; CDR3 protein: CASSRTRGSSYNEQFF
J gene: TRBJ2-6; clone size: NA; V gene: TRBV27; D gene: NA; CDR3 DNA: TGTGCCAGCAGTTATAGCTCTGGGGCCAACGTCCTGACTTTC; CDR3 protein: CASSYSSGANVLTF
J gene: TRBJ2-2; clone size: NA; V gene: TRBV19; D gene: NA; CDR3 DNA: TGTGCCAGTACCCTCCGGAGTCGGAACACCGGGGAGCTGTTTTTT; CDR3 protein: CASTLRSRNTGELFF
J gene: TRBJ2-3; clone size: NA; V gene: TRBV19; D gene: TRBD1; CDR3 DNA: TGTGCCACTTCGGACAGGGGGTCGGTGGGAGATACGCAGTATTTT; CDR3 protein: CATSDRGSVGDTQYF
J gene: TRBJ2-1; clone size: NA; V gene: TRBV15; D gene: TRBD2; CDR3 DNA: TGTGCCACCAGCAGAGAACTAGCGGGGGGACTCTACAATGAGCAGTTCTTC; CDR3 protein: CATSRELAGGLYNEQFF
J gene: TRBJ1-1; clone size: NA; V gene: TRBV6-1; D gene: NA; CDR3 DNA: TGTGCCAGCAGTTCCCGACAGCTCGTTACTGAAGCTTTCTTT; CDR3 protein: CASSSRQLVTEAFF
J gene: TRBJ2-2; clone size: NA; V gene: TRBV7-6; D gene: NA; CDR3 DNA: TGTGCCAGCAGCCCGTATTTTGTAGGGGTGAACACCGGGGAGCTGTTTTTT; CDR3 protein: CASSPYFVGVNTGELFF
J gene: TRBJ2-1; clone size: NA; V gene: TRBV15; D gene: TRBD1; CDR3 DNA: TGTGCCACCAGCAGGGGAGGACAGGGGTACGATGGGCAGTTCTTC; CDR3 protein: CATSRGGQGYDGQFF
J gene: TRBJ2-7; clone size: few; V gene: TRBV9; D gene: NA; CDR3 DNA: TGTGCCAGCAGCCCCGTCCTGAGCGGGTCCTCCTACGAGCAGTACTTC; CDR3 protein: CASSPVLSGSSYEQYF
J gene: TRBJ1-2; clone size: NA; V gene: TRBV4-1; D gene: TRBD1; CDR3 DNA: TGCGCCAGCAGCCAAGTGGGGACAGGGTCTATGGGTGGCTACACCTTC; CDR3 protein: CASSQVGTGSMGGYTF
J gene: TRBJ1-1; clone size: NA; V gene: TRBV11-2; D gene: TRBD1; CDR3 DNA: TGTGCCAGCAGCTATGGGACAGAAACTGAAGCTTTCTTT; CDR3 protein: CASSYGTETEAFF
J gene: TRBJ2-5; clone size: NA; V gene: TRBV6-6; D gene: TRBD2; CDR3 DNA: TGTGCCAGCAGTTCCGGGACTAGCACTGAGACCCAGTACTTC; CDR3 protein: CASSSGTSTETQYF
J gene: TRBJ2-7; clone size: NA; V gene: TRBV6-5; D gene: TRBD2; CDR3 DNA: TGTGCCAGCAGTCGACTAGCGGGGGCTTTCTACGAGCAGTACTTC; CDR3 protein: CASSRLAGAFYEQYF
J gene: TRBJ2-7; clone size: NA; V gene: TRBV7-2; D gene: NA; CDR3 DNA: TGTGCCAGCAGCTTAGGGCTGTCAGCCTACGAGCAGTACTTC; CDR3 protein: CASSLGLSAYEQYF
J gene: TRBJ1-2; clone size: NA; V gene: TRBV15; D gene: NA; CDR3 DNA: TGTGCCACCAGCAGGGCTGGACAGACTAAAGGCTACACCTTC; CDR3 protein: CATSRAGQTKGYTF
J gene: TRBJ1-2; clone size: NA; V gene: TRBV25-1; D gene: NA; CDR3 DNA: TGTGCCAGCACCGCGGGCGAGCTCGGCAACTTACGTGGCTACACCTTC; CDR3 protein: CASTAGELGNLRGYTF
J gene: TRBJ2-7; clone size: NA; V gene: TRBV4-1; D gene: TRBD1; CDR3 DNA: TGCGCCAGCAGCCCCCACGGGACAGGGTTCGACGAGCAGTACTTC; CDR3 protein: CASSPHGTGFDEQYF
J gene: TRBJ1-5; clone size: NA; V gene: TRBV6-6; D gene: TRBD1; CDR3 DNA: TGTGCCAGCAGCCCTCGGACAGGGGGTCAGCCCCAGCATTTT; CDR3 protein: CASSPRTGGQPQHF
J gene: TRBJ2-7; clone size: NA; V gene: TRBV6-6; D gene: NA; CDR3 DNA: TGTGCCAGCAAGGAGGGGGGGCGATTGGGCGAGCAGTACTTC; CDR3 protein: CASKEGGRLGEQYF
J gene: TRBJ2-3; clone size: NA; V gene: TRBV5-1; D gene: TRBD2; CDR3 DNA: TGCGCCAGCAGCTTGGTAACTAGCGGGAGCACAGATACGCAGTATTTT; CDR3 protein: CASSLVTSGSTDTQYF
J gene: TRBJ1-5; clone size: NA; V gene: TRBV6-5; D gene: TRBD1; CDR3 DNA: TGTGCCAGCAGTTACATCCGACAGGGACAGCCCCAGCATTTT; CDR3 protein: CASSYIRQGQPQHF
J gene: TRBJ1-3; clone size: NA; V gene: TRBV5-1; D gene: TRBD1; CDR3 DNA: TGCGCCAGCAGTCTGGACAGGGGGCAGAGAAACACCATATATTTT; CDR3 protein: CASSLDRGQRNTIYF
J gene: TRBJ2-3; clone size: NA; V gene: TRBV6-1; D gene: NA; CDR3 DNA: TGTGCCAGCGAACGCAGGGCTACCACAGATACGCAGTATTTT; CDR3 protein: CASERRATTDTQYF
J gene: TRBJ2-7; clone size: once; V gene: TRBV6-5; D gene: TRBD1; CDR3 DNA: TGTGCCAGCACCCCCACTAGGGACAGAACCTACGAGCAGTACTTC; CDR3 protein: CASTPTRDRTYEQYF
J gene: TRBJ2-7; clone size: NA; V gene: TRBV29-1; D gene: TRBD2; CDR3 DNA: TGCAGCGCCCGGGGGGGGACGGGGGAGCAGTACTTC; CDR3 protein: CSARGGTGEQYF
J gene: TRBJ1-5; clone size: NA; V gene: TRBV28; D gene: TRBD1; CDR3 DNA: TGTGCCAGCACCCCGCCGACAGGGGCCTTGCAAAATCAGCCCCAGCATTTT; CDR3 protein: CASTPPTGALQNQPQHF